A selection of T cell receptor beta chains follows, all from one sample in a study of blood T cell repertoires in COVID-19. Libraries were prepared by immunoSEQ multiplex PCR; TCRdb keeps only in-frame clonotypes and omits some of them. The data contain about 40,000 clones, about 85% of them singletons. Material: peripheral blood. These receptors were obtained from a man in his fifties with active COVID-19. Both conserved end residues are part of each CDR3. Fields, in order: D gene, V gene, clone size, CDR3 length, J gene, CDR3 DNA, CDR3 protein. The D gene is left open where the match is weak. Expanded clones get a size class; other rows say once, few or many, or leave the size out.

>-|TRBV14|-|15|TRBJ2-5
TGTGCCAGCAGCCAAGCCAGGGGAACCCAAGAGACCCAGTACTTC
CASSQARGTQETQYF
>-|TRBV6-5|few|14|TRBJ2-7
TGTGCCAGCAAGATAGGGGGAGCCTCCTACGAGCAGTACTTC
CASKIGGASYEQYF
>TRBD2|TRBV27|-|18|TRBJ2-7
TGTGCCAGCAGTTCCTGGGCCGGGAGGGCCAAAACATCCTACGAGCAGTACTTC
CASSSWAGRAKTSYEQYF
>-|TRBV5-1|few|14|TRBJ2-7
TGCGCCAGCAGCCAGGGACTGGATCCTAACGAGCAGTACTTC
CASSQGLDPNEQYF
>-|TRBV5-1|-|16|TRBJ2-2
TGCGCCAGCAGATCTAAAGCGACCAAGGACACCGGGGAGCTGTTTTTT
CASRSKATKDTGELFF
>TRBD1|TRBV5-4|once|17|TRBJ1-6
TGTGCCAGCAGCTCTGGACAGGGGGCCACCTCGGGTTCACCCCTCCACTTT
CASSSGQGATSGSPLHF
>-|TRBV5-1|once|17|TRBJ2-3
TGCGCCAGCAGCTTGGCCTCCAGCGGGCCTAGCACAGATACGCAGTATTTT
CASSLASSGPSTDTQYF
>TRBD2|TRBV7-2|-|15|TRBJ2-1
TGTGCCAGCAGCTTAGCGCCGGGGGGCTACAATGAGCAGTTCTTC
CASSLAPGGYNEQFF
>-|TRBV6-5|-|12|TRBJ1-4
TGTGCCAGCAGTTCGGGTAATGAAAAACTGTTTTTT
CASSSGNEKLFF
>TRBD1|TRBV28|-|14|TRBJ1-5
TGTGCCAGCAGTACCGGGACAGGGGTTCAGCCCCAGCATTTT
CASSTGTGVQPQHF
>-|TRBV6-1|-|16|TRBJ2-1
TGTGCCAGCAGTGAATCCCCCGAGAACTCCTACAATGAGCAGTTCTTC
CASSESPENSYNEQFF
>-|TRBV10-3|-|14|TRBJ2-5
TGTGCCACCCGGGGAGCCAGCGGAGAAGAGACCCAGTACTTC
CATRGASGEETQYF
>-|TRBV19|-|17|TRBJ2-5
TGTGCCAGTAGTGTACCGCCGGGACACCTAAGCCAAGAGACCCAGTACTTC
CASSVPPGHLSQETQYF
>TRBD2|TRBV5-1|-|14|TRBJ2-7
TGCGCCAGTCGCCGGGAGGCTGGCTCCTACGAGCAGTACTTC
CASRREAGSYEQYF
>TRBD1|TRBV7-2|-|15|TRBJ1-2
TGTGCCAGCAGCTTGGTCCAACAGGGGGTGCGCGGCTACACCTTC
CASSLVQQGVRGYTF
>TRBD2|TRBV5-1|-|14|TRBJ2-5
TGCGCCAGCAGCTCACTAGCGGGGGAAGAGACCCAGTACTTC
CASSSLAGEETQYF
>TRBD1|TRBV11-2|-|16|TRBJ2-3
TGTGCCAGCAGCTTAACCGGGACAGGTAGCACAGATACGCAGTATTTT
CASSLTGTGSTDTQYF
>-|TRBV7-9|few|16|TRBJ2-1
TGTGCCAGCAGCTTAGATAGTGGCGGGGTCTACAATGAGCAGTTCTTC
CASSLDSGGVYNEQFF
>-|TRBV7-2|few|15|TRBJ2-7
TGTGCCAGCAGCTTCTCTCAGGCGGGATCCTACGAGCAGTACTTC
CASSFSQAGSYEQYF
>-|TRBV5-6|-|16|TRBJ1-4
TGTGCCAGCAGCCCTAATCGGGGGTTAACTAATGAAAAACTGTTTTTT
CASSPNRGLTNEKLFF
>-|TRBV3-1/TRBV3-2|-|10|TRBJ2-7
TGTGCCAGCGGGACTTACGAGCAGTACTTC
CASGTYEQYF
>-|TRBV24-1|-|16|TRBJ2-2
TGTGCCACCAGTGGTATCGGGAGAGGCCAGTTCGGGGAGCTGTTTTTT
CATSGIGRGQFGELFF
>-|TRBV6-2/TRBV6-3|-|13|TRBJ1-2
TGTGCCAGCAGTTACGTGCGCGGCTATGGCTACACCTTC
CASSYVRGYGYTF
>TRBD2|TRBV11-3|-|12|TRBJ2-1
TGTGCCAGCAGACCTAGCGGCAATGAGCAGTTCTTC
CASRPSGNEQFF
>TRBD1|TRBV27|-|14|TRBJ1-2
TGTGCCAGCAGTTCAACCGGACAGGGGTGGGGCTACACCTTC
CASSSTGQGWGYTF
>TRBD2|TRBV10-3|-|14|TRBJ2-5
TGTGCCATCAGTGATCCTAGCGGGAGGGAGACCCAGTACTTC
CAISDPSGRETQYF
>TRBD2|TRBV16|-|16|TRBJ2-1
TGTGCCAGCAGCCCCTTAACTAGCGGGATCGACAATGAGCAGTTCTTC
CASSPLTSGIDNEQFF
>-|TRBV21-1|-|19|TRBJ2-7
TGTGCCAGCAGCAGCCCGCGGGGGGTTTATGGACTAGCCGGTTACGAGCAGTACTTC
CASSSPRGVYGLAGYEQYF
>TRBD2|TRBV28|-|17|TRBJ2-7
TGTGCCAGCAGTTTAGTCTTTGGGAGCGGGAGGCCCTACGAGCAGTACTTC
CASSLVFGSGRPYEQYF
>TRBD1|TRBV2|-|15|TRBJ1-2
TGTGCCAGCAGGGGGGACAGCTACCTTAACTATGGCTACACCTTC
CASRGDSYLNYGYTF
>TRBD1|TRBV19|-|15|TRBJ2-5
TGTGCCAGTAGTATCACAGGGGTAAGACAAGAGACCCAGTACTTC
CASSITGVRQETQYF
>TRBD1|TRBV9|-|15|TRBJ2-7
TGTGCCAGCAGCTACGGACAGGGGAAGAACTACGAGCAGTACTTC
CASSYGQGKNYEQYF
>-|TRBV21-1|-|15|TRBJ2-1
TGTGCCAGCAGCAAAGCGCCCGCGGAAGACAATGAGCAGTTCTTC
CASSKAPAEDNEQFF
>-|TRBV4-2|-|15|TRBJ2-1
TGTGCCAGCAGCCAAGATAAACTAGCCGGGAATGAGCAGTTCTTC
CASSQDKLAGNEQFF
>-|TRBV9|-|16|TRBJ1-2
TGTGCCAGCAGCGCAGGAACAGGGAGGGATTTGCGGGGCTACACCTTC
CASSAGTGRDLRGYTF
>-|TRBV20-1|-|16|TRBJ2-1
TGCAGTGCTAGTTACTTCCTTAAAAGCTCCTACAATGAGCAGTTCTTC
CSASYFLKSSYNEQFF
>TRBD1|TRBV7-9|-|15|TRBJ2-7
TGTGCCAGCAGCCAGGGGGCTAGCACACTCACGGGGCAGTACTTC
CASSQGASTLTGQYF
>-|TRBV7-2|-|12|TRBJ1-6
TGTGCCAGCAGGGAGTCTAATTCACCCCTCCACTTT
CASRESNSPLHF
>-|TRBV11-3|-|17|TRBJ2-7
TGTGCCAGCAGCTTGGGCCCCGCAGCGACTAAAACCTACGAGCAGTACTTC
CASSLGPAATKTYEQYF
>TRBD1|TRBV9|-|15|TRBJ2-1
TGTGCCAGCAGCGGGGACAGGGGGCACGTTAATGAGCAGTTCTTC
CASSGDRGHVNEQFF
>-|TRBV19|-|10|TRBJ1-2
TGTGCCAGTAGGTCAAATGGCTACACCTTC
CASRSNGYTF